The 19 T cell receptor beta chains in this list originate from one sample, sequenced in a study of blood T cell repertoires in COVID-19. TCRdb's copy holds only in-frame clones and misses some; the assay was immunoSEQ multiplex PCR. The table lists about 310,000 clones, 85% of them singletons. The sequenced sample was PBMCs or T cells enriched from blood (not recorded which). The receptors were gathered from a woman aged 30 to 39 who had been exposed to COVID-19.

V is TRBV19 and J is TRBJ2-4, with 9 nucleotides matching TRBD2. CDR1 and CDR2 (germline): LNHDA, SQIVND (reference sequence). Losses at the gene ends were 3 bases for V and 2 bases for J; bases not matched to a gene: 23. CDR3 size: 22 residues. CDR3 in amino acids: CASSIQFLAGQGGGVTKNIQYF. In DNA form, the CDR3 reads TGTGCCAGTAGTATTCAGTTCCTAGCGGGACAAGGGGGGGGAGTTACCAAAAACATTCAGTACTTC. Combining the CDR3 with reference TRBV19 and TRBJ2-4 gives the whole variable domain DGGITQSPKYLFRKEGQNVTLSCEQNLNHDAMYWYRQDPGQGLRLIYYSQIVNDFQKGDIAEGYSVSREKKESFPLTVTSAQKNPTAFYLCASSIQFLAGQGGGVTKNIQYFGAGTRLSVL.

The rearrangement uses TRBV19 and TRBJ1-1; 8 bases map to TRBD1. Germline loops: CDR1 LNHDA, CDR2 SQIVND (reference sequence). Trimming removed 8 bases from V and 3 bases from J; junction bases left unmatched: 11. This CDR3 is 15 amino acids long. CDR3 loop: CASDRGDSLYTEAFF. The CDR3 DNA reads TGTGCCAGTGACAGGGGCGACTCTCTGTACACTGAAGCTTTCTTT.

This sequence joins TRBV27 and TRBJ2-1; 10 nucleotides align to TRBD2. With V trimmed by 5 bases and J by 2 bases, 3 bases remained unmatched. Germline V CDR1 and CDR2: MNHEY, SMNVEV (reference sequence). This CDR3 region has 15 residues. CDR3 in amino acids: CASSDGTSAYNEQFF. The CDR3 DNA reads TGTGCCAGCAGTGACGGGACTAGCGCCTACAATGAGCAGTTCTTC.

V and J are TRBV28 and TRBJ1-2; 11 bases fit TRBD1. V trimming: 6 bases; J trimming: 4 bases; junction bases outside the gene matches: 10. CDR1 is MDHEN and CDR2 is SYDVKM in the germline V gene. CDR3 length equals 16 residues. CDR3 residues: CASSPGQGAQGYGYTF. The CDR3 region has the DNA TGTGCCAGCAGCCCTGGACAGGGGGCGCAGGGCTATGGCTACACCTTC.

The chain uses TRBV28 and TRBJ2-1; D is perhaps TRBD1 (5 bases). Germline lookup yields CDR1 MDHEN and CDR2 SYDVKM. Trimming shortened V by 6 bases and J by 3 bases, and 15 bases separated the two germline ends. The CDR3 totals 15 residues. CDR3: CASSLRTGHYNEQFF. For the CDR3, the DNA is TGTGCCAGCAGCCTCAGAACCGGACACTACAATGAGCAGTTCTTC. The full variable domain, completed using reference TRBV28 and TRBJ2-1, is DVKVTQSSRYLVKRTGEKVFLECVQDMDHENMFWYRQDPGLGLRLIYFSYDVKMKEKGDIPEGYSVSREKKERFSLILESASTNQTSMYLCASSLRTGHYNEQFFGPGTRLTVL.

CDR3 coding DNA: TGTGCCAGCAGCCCTGAGGAGGCTGGGCCCTACAATGAGCAGTTCTTC. This sequence encodes CASSPEEAGPYNEQFF. This chain uses TRBV3-1 (or the pseudogene TRBV3-2) with TRBJ2-1; the D gene is possibly TRBD2 (5 bases). V gave up 4 bases and J gave up 2 bases, with 15 bases separating them. This CDR3 has 16 amino acids. CDR1 is LGHDT and CDR2 is YNNKEL in the germline V gene (reference sequence).

The rearrangement links TRBV4-1 to TRBJ1-2; 10 positions agree with TRBD1. V lost 3 bases to trimming and J lost 0 bases; unmatched junction nucleotides: 10. The germline CDR1 and CDR2 sequences are MGHRA and YSYEKL. The CDR3 is 18 residues long. CDR3 residues: CASSQIGQGELANYGYTF. CDR3 sequence (DNA): TGCGCCAGCAGCCAGATCGGACAGGGGGAGTTAGCTAACTATGGCTACACCTTC.

This clone has more than one count but fewer than ten. The chain joins TRBV28 to TRBJ1-6, with TRBD1 matching 8 bases. The CDR3 totals 14 residues. In germline, CDR1 is MDHEN, CDR2 SYDVKM. V was pared by 6 bases and J by 7 bases, with 5 bases of the junction left unmatched. Here the CDR3 reads CASRPGGANSPLHF. CDR3 DNA sequence: TGTGCCAGCAGACCAGGGGGCGCAAATTCACCCCTCCACTTT.

This chain joins TRBV30 and TRBJ1-3; D ambiguous. Germline assignment: CDR1 GTSNPN and CDR2 SVGIG (reference sequence). The CDR3 has 12 residues. The V gene lost 3 bases and the J gene lost 4 bases, with 7 bases spanning the gap. The CDR3 DNA follows: TGTGCCTGGAGGGGAGGCGGAAACACCATATATTTT. Translating gives CAWRGGGNTIYF.

The chain is built from TRBV28 and TRBJ2-7; D is possibly TRBD1 (5 bases). The CDR3 consists of 15 residues. Germline CDR1 is MDHEN and CDR2 is SYDVKM. The V gene lost 4 bases and the J gene lost 0 bases, with 13 bases spanning the gap. The CDR3 loop reads CASSSGAGLSYEQYF. The CDR3 bases are TGTGCCAGCAGTTCCGGTGCAGGGCTCTCCTACGAGCAGTACTTC. Drawing the rest from reference TRBV28 and TRBJ2-7, the complete variable domain is DVKVTQSSRYLVKRTGEKVFLECVQDMDHENMFWYRQDPGLGLRLIYFSYDVKMKEKGDIPEGYSVSREKKERFSLILESASTNQTSMYLCASSSGAGLSYEQYFGPGTRLTVT.

The V and J genes are TRBV12-3 or TRBV12-4 and TRBJ1-6; D perhaps matches TRBD1 (5 bases). There are 12 residues in the CDR3. The V gene lost 7 bases and the J gene lost 11 bases, with 12 bases spanning the gap. The CDR3 protein is CASKEGGAPLHF. CDR3 bases: TGTGCCAGCAAGGAAGGAGGGGCACCCCTCCACTTT.

This clone was seen once. This sequence joins TRBV6-5 and TRBJ1-1; TRBD1 matches at 8 bases. The V and J ends lost 10 bases and 7 bases, in that order; junction bases with no gene match: 8. The germline V gene encodes CDR1 MNHEY and CDR2 SVGAGI. CDR3 length: 12 amino acids. CDR3 sequence: CAIGTGFGEAFF. The DNA for the CDR3 is TGTGCCATCGGGACAGGATTCGGTGAAGCTTTCTTT.

V is TRBV30 and J is TRBJ2-7; the D is unclear. Trimming took 2 bases from V and 0 from J, leaving 8 bases between them. In germline, CDR1 is GTSNPN, CDR2 SVGIG (reference sequence). The CDR3 has 13 amino acids. CDR3 amino acids: CAWSPWSSYEQYF. CDR3 DNA: TGTGCCTGGAGTCCCTGGAGCTCCTACGAGCAGTACTTC.

The rearrangement links TRBV28 to TRBJ1-5; 9 bases fit TRBD1. Germline assignment: CDR1 MDHEN and CDR2 SYDVKM. The CDR3 covers 13 residues. The J segment lost 5 bases and the V segment lost 10 bases, leaving 6 bases of the junction unmatched. The CDR3 DNA follows: TGTGCCACGAAACAGGGGGCGGATCAGCCCCAGCATTTT. Residues: CATKQGADQPQHF.

DNA of the CDR3: TGTGCCAGCAGCTTAGCGGAGGGGCATGGCTACACCTTC. It translates to CASSLAEGHGYTF. The chain has TRBV7-2 and TRBJ1-2, with D possibly matching TRBD1 (5 bases). Germline V gene lookup returns CDR1 SGHTA and CDR2 FQGNSA. The CDR3 spans 13 residues. Trimming shortened V by 0 bases and J by 6 bases, and 8 bases separated the two germline ends.

There are a few counts of this clone. The V call is TRBV5-8, the J call TRBJ1-4, with no clear D. This CDR3 comprises 14 residues. Trimming stripped 7 bases from V and 5 bases from J, with 15 bases between. The germline V gene encodes CDR1 SGHTS and CDR2 YDEGEE. CDR3 DNA sequence: TGTGCCAGCCTTCAGTCGAACCAAAATGAAAAACTGTTTTTT. Encoded protein: CASLQSNQNEKLFF.

The sample holds one count of this clone. The chain links TRBV5-8 to TRBJ1-1; no clear D. V was clipped by 0 bases and J by 5 bases, with 17 bases between them. This CDR3 spans 16 amino acids. Germline CDR1 reads SGHTS; CDR2 reads YDEGEE. The DNA for the CDR3 is TGTGCCAGCAGCTTGGCCGTCGGAGGCCGAGGGACTGAAGCTTTCTTT. Encoded protein: CASSLAVGGRGTEAFF.

This clone showed up just a few times. The chain employs TRBV2 and TRBJ1-5; D is possibly TRBD1 (5 bases). CDR1 is SNHLY, CDR2 FYNNEI, per germline. The CDR3 extends over 14 amino acids. The V gene lost 6 bases and the J gene lost 5 bases, with 14 bases spanning the gap. The CDR3 loop reads CASRVGGIYQPQHF. Written as DNA, the CDR3 is TGTGCCAGCAGGGTCGGGGGAATTTATCAGCCCCAGCATTTT. The complete variable domain, with remaining parts taken from reference TRBV2 and TRBJ1-5, reads EPEVTQTPSHQVTQMGQEVILRCVPISNHLYFYWYRQILGQKVEFLVSFYNNEISEKSEIFDDQFSVERPDGSNFTLKIRSTKLEDSAMYFCASRVGGIYQPQHFGDGTRLSIL.

The V call is TRBV10-2, the J call TRBJ1-3; D gene uncertain. With 6 bases removed from V and 2 bases from J, the gap between germline ends came to 8 bases. Germline V CDR1 and CDR2: WSHSY, SAAADI. The CDR3 covers 13 residues. The CDR3 region is CASRGSPGNTIYF. CDR3 DNA: TGCGCCAGCAGGGGGAGCCCTGGAAACACCATATATTTT.